This passage covers 26 T cell receptor beta chains from one sample sequenced in a study of CD8+CD57+ T cells in acquired aplastic anemia (dated 2018 in TCRdb). Sequencing relied on an Illumina HiSeq 2000. Genomic DNA served as template for TCR beta VDJ combination and CDR3 sequence profiling. Using fastp at Q25 and MiXCR, TCRdb reprocessed the public reads and kept productive beta chains. Rows with one shared CDR3 protein collapse into an entry with the most common genes and DNA. This sample holds 150,000 or so distinct CDR3 sequences; around 48% were observed only once. Of the sample, roughly 1.2% is held by the ten largest clones. Patients chosen for sequencing had shown expansion of CD8+CD57+ cells by flow cytometry. The specimen was sorted CD4+, CD8+, or CD8+CD57+ T cells (not recorded which) from PBMCs. These receptors were taken from a human donor with aplastic anemia.

This chain connects TRBV2 to TRBJ2-7; tentatively, D is TRBD2 (7 bases). Germline loops: CDR1 SNHLY, CDR2 FYNNEI. The CDR3 totals 13 residues. V was cut by 10 bases and J by 3 bases, with 16 bases left in between. CDR3: CATGGRDIYEQYF. The CDR3 coding sequence is TGTGCCACCGGGGGGAGGGACATCTACGAGCAGTACTTC.

This sequence joins TRBV7-6 and TRBJ2-7, with D unresolved. Trimming took off 5 bases at V and 6 bases at J, with 11 bases between the two ends. CDR1 SGHVS and CDR2 FNYEAQ come from the germline V gene. The CDR3 contains 12 residues. CDR3 sequence: CASSIDSREQYF. CDR3 bases: TGTGCCAGCAGCATTGACTCCCGCGAGCAGTACTTC.

As concerns this clonotype: This may be a read error: a much more frequent sequence differs by one nucleotide. The V and J genes are TRBV20-1 and TRBJ2-7, with 10 positions matching TRBD2. J lost 5 bases, V lost 6 bases, and 22 bases had no gene match. In germline, CDR1 is DFQATT, CDR2 SNEGSKA (reference sequence). The CDR3 is 18 amino acids. The CDR3 DNA sequence: TGCAGTGCGAGTTCTCTAGTTAAGCGGGGGGGCAGTGGGCACGAGCAGTACTTC. Protein: CSASSLVKRGGSGHEQYF.

The rearrangement links TRBV19 to TRBJ2-2, with D perhaps TRBD2 (6 bases). CDR1 is LNHDA, CDR2 SQIVND, per germline (reference sequence). Trimming took 1 base from V and 4 from J, leaving 7 bases between them. The CDR3 has 14 amino acids. The CDR3 is CASSIGRGTGELFF. CDR3 in DNA: TGTGCCAGTAGTATAGGGCGGGGCACCGGGGAGCTGTTTTTT.

In this sample, this clonotype turned up many times. This chain links TRBV12-3 or TRBV12-4 with TRBJ1-2; D is unclear. The V gene lost 5 bases and the J gene lost 4 bases, with 14 bases spanning the gap. CDR3 size: 14 residues. The CDR3 loop is CASSPDPGSYGYTF. The DNA for the CDR3 is TGTGCCAGCAGTCCTGACCCTGGGAGCTATGGCTACACCTTC.

This clonotype was seen more than once but under ten times. The genes are TRBV3-1 and TRBJ1-1; D is perhaps TRBD1 (5 bases). The CDR3 is 15 amino acids. Per the germline V gene, CDR1 is LGHDT and CDR2 is YNNKEL (reference sequence). V lost 0 bases to trimming and J lost 6 bases, with 14 bases between them. For the CDR3, the DNA is TGTGCCAGCAGCCAAGATCGGAGTCTGGGGGCTGAAGCTTTCTTT. Its translation is CASSQDRSLGAEAFF. The full variable domain, with the rest looked up from reference TRBV3-1 and TRBJ1-1, is DTAVSQTPKYLVTQMGNDKSIKCEQNLGHDTMYWYKQDSKKFLKIMFSYNNKELIINETVPNRFSPKSPDKAHLNLHINSLELGDSAVYFCASSQDRSLGAEAFFGQGTRLTVV.

In regard to this clonotype: A junction boundary mismatches the germline segment, possibly from a read error. The CDR3 spells CAGGLGGGEQFF. The CDR3 coding sequence is TGTGCTGGTGGTTTGGGAGGGGGTGAGCAGTTCTTC. The chain employs TRBV12-5 and TRBJ2-1; D is perhaps TRBD2 (7 bases). Per the germline V gene, CDR1 is LGHNT and CDR2 is FRNRAP. The CDR3 sequence is 12 residues long.

This rearrangement joins TRBV24-1 to TRBJ2-1; 10 bases line up with TRBD2. The V segment lost 3 bases and the J segment 6 bases; nucleotides outside the gene matches: 7. Germline V gene data show CDR1 as KGHDR and CDR2 as SFDVKD. CDR3 length: 16 amino acids. Here the CDR3 reads CATSDEISGRRNEQFF. In DNA, the CDR3 is TGTGCCACCAGTGATGAAATTAGCGGGAGGCGCAATGAGCAGTTCTTC.

Worth noting for this clonotype: A much bigger clone sits one base away, suggesting this may be a read error. The J gene is TRBJ2-3, the V gene TRBV2, with 9 positions matching TRBD1. CDR1 and CDR2 (germline): SNHLY, FYNNEI. The CDR3 extends over 13 amino acids. CDR3 in DNA: TGTGCCAGCAGGACAGGGGGTATAGATACGCGGTATTTT. Translated: CASRTGGIDTRYF. The complete variable domain, with remaining parts taken from reference TRBV2 and TRBJ2-3, reads EPEVTQTPSHQVTQMGQEVILRCVPISNHLYFYWYRQILGQKVEFLVSFYNNEISEKSEIFDDQFSVERPDGSNFTLKIRSTKLEDSAMYFCASRTGGIDTRYFGPGTRLTVL.

The rearrangement joins TRBV24-1 to TRBJ1-4; D unresolved. Germline V gene data show CDR1 as KGHDR and CDR2 as SFDVKD. V lost 3 bases and J lost 0, with 10 bases in between. This CDR3 contains 16 residues. The CDR3, as DNA: TGTGCCACCAGTGATCAAAAATTTGCAACTAATGAAAAACTGTTTTTT. Protein sequence: CATSDQKFATNEKLFF.

This clonotype came up a few times. The gene calls are TRBV2 and TRBJ1-2; tentatively, D is TRBD1 (6 bases). The CDR3 totals 13 residues. The V end lost 5 bases, the J end lost 7 bases, and 14 bases lay between the germline ends. Germline values: CDR1 SNHLY, CDR2 FYNNEI. CDR3 in DNA: TGTGCCAGCAGTCCTCGGGCAGGGGCTGGCTACACCTTC. It codes for CASSPRAGAGYTF.

This clonotype was recorded a few times. The V call is TRBV18, the J call TRBJ1-2; D is unclear. Germline loops: CDR1 KGHSH, CDR2 LQKENI. The CDR3 contains 13 residues. V shed 1 base and J shed 4 bases, with 7 bases lying between them. The CDR3: CASSPRRLYGYTF. The CDR3 DNA sequence: TGTGCCAGCTCACCACGGCGGCTCTATGGCTACACCTTC.

The gene calls are TRBV2 and TRBJ1-5, with D hard to call. The V and J ends lost 7 bases and 11 bases respectively, with 12 bases between them. Looked up from germline, CDR1 is SNHLY and CDR2 is FYNNEI. The CDR3 totals 11 residues. The CDR3 spells CASMLLETQHF. The DNA of the CDR3 is TGTGCCAGCATGCTGTTAGAGACCCAGCATTTT.

J is TRBJ1-3 and V is TRBV7-8, with TRBD1 matching 9 bases. The CDR3 consists of 16 residues. Germline loops: CDR1 SGHVS, CDR2 FQNEAQ. Losses at the gene ends were 2 bases for V and 2 bases for J; bases not matched to a gene: 4. The CDR3 spells CASSLHGQGTGNTIYF. The CDR3 region has the DNA TGTGCCAGCAGCTTACATGGACAGGGGACTGGAAACACCATATATTTT.

The chain employs TRBV9 and TRBJ1-6; TRBD1 matches 7 bases. In germline, CDR1 is SGDLS, CDR2 YYNGEE. V lost 0 bases and J lost 2; bases outside the gene matches: 5. This CDR3 spans 17 amino acids. CDR3 in DNA: TGTGCCAGCAGCGTAGGAGACAGGGACACCTATAATTCACCCCTCCACTTT. Amino acid sequence: CASSVGDRDTYNSPLHF.

This clonotype was found a few times. The chain combines TRBV2 with TRBJ2-3; D gene ambiguous. V lost 7 bases and J 2 bases, leaving 13 bases between the germline ends. The CDR3 runs to 14 residues. The germline V gene has CDR1 SNHLY and CDR2 FYNNEI. CDR3 sequence: CASIPGPTTDTQYF. CDR3 DNA sequence: TGTGCCAGCATTCCCGGGCCGACCACAGATACGCAGTATTTT.

Comments on this clonotype: With a much larger clone just one base away, this may be a read error. The CDR3 region has the DNA TGTGCCAGCAGCTTTCCAGACACAGATTCGCAGTATTTT. Its protein is CASSFPDTDSQYF. The chain combines TRBV7-9 with TRBJ2-3; D is ambiguous. The germline CDR1 and CDR2 sequences are SEHNR and FQNEAQ (reference sequence). The CDR3 length is 13 residues.

Concerning this clonotype: No conserved phenylalanine or tryptophan ends this CDR3, so it is likely a read error. This chain joins TRBV7-8 and TRBJ1-2, with D uncertain. Trimming took off 4 bases at V and 9 bases at J, with 18 bases between the two ends. This CDR3 contains 14 residues. The germline V gene has CDR1 SGHVS and CDR2 FQNEAQ. The CDR3 region is CASSSLTPTRSYTL. In DNA form, the CDR3 reads TGTGCCAGCAGCTCCCTGACACCAACCCGTAGCTACACCCTC.

The chain carries TRBV7-2 and TRBJ2-7; D tentatively reads TRBD1 or TRBD2 (6 bases each). Germline-derived CDR1 and CDR2 are SGHTA and FQGNSA. The CDR3 spans 12 residues. V lost 8 bases, J lost 6 bases, and 14 bases lay in between. CDR3 nucleotides: TGTGCCAGCGGGGGGCGCGGACGCGAGCAGTACTTC. This codes for CASGGRGREQYF.

J is TRBJ2-1 and V is TRBV19, with TRBD1 matching 9 bases. The junction had 5 bases not matched to a gene; V was cut back by 8 bases and J by 3 bases. Germline V CDR1 and CDR2: LNHDA, SQIVND (reference sequence). The CDR3 sequence is 14 residues long. CDR3 DNA sequence: TGTGCCAGTTCCCGGGACAGGGACTACAATGAGCAGTTCTTC. As protein: CASSRDRDYNEQFF.

CDR3 sequence: CASTSRDRISYEQYF. CDR3 bases: TGTGCCAGCACCAGCCGGGACAGGATTTCTTACGAGCAGTACTTC. The chain joins TRBV6-1 to TRBJ2-7; TRBD1 matches 8 bases. V shed 7 bases, J shed 4 bases, and the junction held 12 bases outside the gene matches. This CDR3 contains 15 residues. Germline assignment: CDR1 MNHNS and CDR2 SASEGT.

The chain carries TRBV7-2 and TRBJ1-1; D unclear. CDR1 and CDR2 (germline): SGHTA, FQGNSA. The CDR3 consists of 13 residues. Trimming stripped 4 bases from V and 5 bases from J, with 11 bases between. In DNA form, the CDR3 reads TGTGCCAGCAGCTGGGAACGTGGGACTGAAGCTTTCTTT. Its translation: CASSWERGTEAFF.

The sample holds many counts of this clonotype. V and J are TRBV6-1 and TRBJ2-7; the match to TRBD2 covers 7 bases. V shed 6 bases and J 2 bases; nucleotides not matched to a gene: 4. The germline V gene encodes CDR1 MNHNS and CDR2 SASEGT. This CDR3 has 13 residues. CDR3 sequence reads: CASSRDYAYEQYF. In DNA form, the CDR3 reads TGTGCCAGCAGCCGGGACTACGCCTACGAGCAGTACTTC.

This clonotype occurred many times. The V gene is TRBV7-9, the J gene TRBJ1-1; 8 positions agree with TRBD1. Germline trimming cut 2 bases from V and 1 base from J; bases unmatched to any gene: 3. Germline CDR1 and CDR2: SEHNR and FQNEAQ (reference sequence). The CDR3 is 15 residues long. CDR3 nucleotide sequence: TGTGCCAGCAGCTTATCCGACAGGGGGAACACTGAAGCTTTCTTT. This gives the protein CASSLSDRGNTEAFF.

This clonotype appeared many times. The chain joins TRBV5-5 to TRBJ1-2; perhaps TRBD1 as D (5 bases). Looked up from germline, CDR1 is SGHKS and CDR2 is YYEKEE (reference sequence). This CDR3 spans 15 amino acids. The V and J ends lost 0 bases and 2 bases respectively, with 11 bases between them. The chain's CDR3 is CASSLDGGYNYGYTF. CDR3 in DNA: TGTGCCAGCAGCTTGGACGGGGGATACAACTATGGCTACACCTTC.

This clonotype was observed at least ten times. J is TRBJ2-7 and V is TRBV6-1; D may be TRBD1 (6 bases). The ends were cut back, 4 bases at V and 6 bases at J, with 13 bases in the middle. CDR3 length: 13 residues. Germline lookup yields CDR1 MNHNS and CDR2 SASEGT. This CDR3 reads CASSGDILGEQYF. The CDR3 nucleotides are TGTGCCAGCAGTGGGGACATCCTCGGCGAGCAGTACTTC.